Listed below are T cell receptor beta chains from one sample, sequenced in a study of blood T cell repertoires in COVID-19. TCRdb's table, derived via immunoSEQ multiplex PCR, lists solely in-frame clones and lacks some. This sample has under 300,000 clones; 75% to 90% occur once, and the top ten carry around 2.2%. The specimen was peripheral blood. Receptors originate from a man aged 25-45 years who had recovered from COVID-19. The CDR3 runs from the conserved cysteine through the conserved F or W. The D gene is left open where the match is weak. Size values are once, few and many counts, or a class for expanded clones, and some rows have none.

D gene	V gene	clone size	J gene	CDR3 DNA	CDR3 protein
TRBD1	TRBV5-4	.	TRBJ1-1	TGTGCCAGCAGCGGGACAGAAGAAGCTTTCTTT	CASSGTEEAFF
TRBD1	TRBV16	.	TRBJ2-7	TGTGCCAGCAGCCAGCAGGGGGTTTCCGAGCAGTACTTC	CASSQQGVSEQYF
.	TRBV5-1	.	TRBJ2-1	TGCGCCAGCAGCTTGGGGGGGGGCGCGTACAATGAGCAGTTCTTC	CASSLGGGAYNEQFF
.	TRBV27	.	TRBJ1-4	TGTGCCAGCAGGCCGCTGGCTGGGAGCGAAAAACTGTTTTTT	CASRPLAGSEKLFF
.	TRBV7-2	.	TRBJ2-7	TGTGCCAGCAGCTTAGATTCGGGTAACGGCTACGAGCAGTACTTC	CASSLDSGNGYEQYF
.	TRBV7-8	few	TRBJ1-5	TGTGCCAGCGGAGGACAGAGAAATCAGCCCCAGCATTTT	CASGGQRNQPQHF
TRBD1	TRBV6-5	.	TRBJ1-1	TGTGCCAGTCAGACCAGGGGGCTGAACACTGAAGCTTTCTTT	CASQTRGLNTEAFF
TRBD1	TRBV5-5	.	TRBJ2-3	TGTGCCAGCAGGAGACAGGGAACTAGCACAGATACGCAGTATTTT	CASRRQGTSTDTQYF
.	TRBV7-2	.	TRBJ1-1	TGTGCCAGCAGCTTATATCCCGGGGACACTGAAGCTTTCTTT	CASSLYPGDTEAFF
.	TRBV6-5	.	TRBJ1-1	TGTGCCAGCAGTTACTCGGGGGCCGGAGACACTGAAGCTTTCTTT	CASSYSGAGDTEAFF
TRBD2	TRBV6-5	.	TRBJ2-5	TGTGCCAGCAGTCGGGGAGCGGGGGCCCAAGAGACCCAGTACTTC	CASSRGAGAQETQYF
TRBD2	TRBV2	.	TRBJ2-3	TGTGCCACTAGCGGGGGATCAGATACGCAGTATTTT	CATSGGSDTQYF
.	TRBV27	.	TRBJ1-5	TGTGCCAGCAGATTACAGGGTAGCAATCAGCCCCAGCATTTT	CASRLQGSNQPQHF